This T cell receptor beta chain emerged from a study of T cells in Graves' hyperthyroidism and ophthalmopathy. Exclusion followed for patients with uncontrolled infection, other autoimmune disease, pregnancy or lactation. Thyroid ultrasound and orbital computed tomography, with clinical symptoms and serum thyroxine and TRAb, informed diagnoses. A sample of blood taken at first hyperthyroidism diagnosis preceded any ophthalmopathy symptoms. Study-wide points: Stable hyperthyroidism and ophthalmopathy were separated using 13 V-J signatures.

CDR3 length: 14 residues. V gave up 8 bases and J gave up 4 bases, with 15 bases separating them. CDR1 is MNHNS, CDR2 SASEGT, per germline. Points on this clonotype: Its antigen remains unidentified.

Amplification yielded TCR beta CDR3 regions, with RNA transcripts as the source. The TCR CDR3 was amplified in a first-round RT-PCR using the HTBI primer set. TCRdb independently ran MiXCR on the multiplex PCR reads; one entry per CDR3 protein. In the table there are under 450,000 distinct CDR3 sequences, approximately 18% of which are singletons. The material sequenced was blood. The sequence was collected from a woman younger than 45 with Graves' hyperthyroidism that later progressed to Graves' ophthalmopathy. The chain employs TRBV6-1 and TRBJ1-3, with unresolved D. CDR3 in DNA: TGTGCCAGCGGTCGGTCGTCATCCGGAAACACCATATATTTT. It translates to CASGRSSSGNTIYF.